This T cell receptor beta chain was captured in a study of vaccination effects on CD4 cells after COVID-19. Across the whole study: Using viral peptide pools, the ViraFEST assay grew out antigen-specific CD4+ T cells prior to sequencing. Study-wide findings and caveats: Few convalescent patients were studied, and early post-infection samples were lacking.

Generated by immunoSEQ multiplex PCR, the TCRdb table keeps only in-frame clones and is missing some. The table records roughly 56,000 clones, 60% to 85% of them present only once. It was after roughly 11 days of culture that CD4+ T cells were isolated. On both days 3 and 7, half of the culture medium was replaced with IL-2 medium. This clone was detected a few times. The antigen remains undetermined. CDR1 and CDR2 (germline): MNHNS, SASEGT. The CDR3 runs 14 residues. Trimming removed 3 bases at V and 6 bases at J, with 12 bases between. The chain uses TRBV6-1 and TRBJ2-1; D not certain. Sequenced material: CD4+ T cells from PBMCs cultured without peptide, taken before COVID-19 vaccination. The clonotype comes from a human donor who received a COVID-19 vaccine. DNA for the CDR3: TGTGCCAGCAGTGACGGCTCTCCAGGCAATGAGCAGTTCTTC. It encodes CASSDGSPGNEQFF.